This T cell receptor (beta chain) came from a study of shared clonotypes between healthy human individuals. Measured with immunoSEQ multiplex PCR; TCRdb has only the in-frame clones, and not every one. The sample contains under 300,000 clones, approximately 65% of which appear only once. This clone showed up just a few times. The CDR3 totals 14 residues. The sequenced sample consisted of memory CD4+ T cells sorted from blood. As for subset: CD45RA-negative fraction. This TCR derives from a man aged 25-45 years in good health. This chain joins TRBV21-1 and TRBJ2-4; whether TRBD1, the table's D call, matches the DNA was not checked. TRBV21-1 is classified as a pseudogene. Here the CDR3 reads CASCRFEAGDIQYF. CDR3 coding DNA: TGTGCCAGCTGCAGGTTTGAAGCAGGGGACATTCAGTACTTC.